The clone carrying this TCR beta chain was observed many times. Its antigen is not identified. This specimen belongs to a study of metastatic and nonmetastatic thyroid tumors. Study context: Malignant thyroid and benign thyroid patients provided blood and tumor or nodule tissue whose repertoires were compared. General study findings and limits: Patients with malignant thyroid tumors reportedly had significantly higher TCR beta diversity than those with benign nodules, in blood and tumor.

Each patient came to thyroid surgery without any prior treatment (of any kind). In the original analysis: Construction of a distant-metastasis classifier for papillary thyroid cancer relied on CDR3 differences across clinicopathological groups. TCRdb re-called the PCR reads via MiXCR. The authors' filters were not applied to this entry. The profile covers about 6,900 clones, with under 35% appearing a single time and about 15% taken by the ten largest. The sequencing sample was made of adjacent normal tissue. The sequence derives from a male donor with papillary thyroid cancer or a benign thyroid nodule (not recorded which). Some clones in this sample may be carry-over from other donors' samples.

CDR3 residues: CASSLLTGGGEKLFF. CDR3 DNA sequence: TGTGCCAGCAGCTTACTTACAGGGGGCGGTGAAAAACTGTTTTTT. V usage is TRBV7-6 and J usage is TRBJ1-4; 9 positions agree with TRBD1. This CDR3 contains 15 residues. Unmatched junction bases numbered 5, after V lost 2 bases and J lost 7 bases. Germline V CDR1 and CDR2: SGHVS, FNYEAQ.